The 3 T cell receptor beta chains reported below all come from one sample, sequenced in a study of cytomegalovirus exposure and HLA in healthy donors. The primer mix had 60 Vbeta and 13 Jbeta primers. Measured with immunoSEQ multiplex PCR; TCRdb has only the in-frame clones, and not every one. With 30,000 to 50,000 clones in the sample, the ten largest clones hold approximately 2.9%. The source material was PBMCs. The receptors shown here come from a young woman in good health and CMV-seropositive.

The chain recombines TRBV6-5 with TRBJ2-1; tentatively, D is TRBD2 (6 bases). The CDR3 has 15 amino acids. V was cut by 2 bases and J by 6 bases, with 14 bases left in between. The germline V gene encodes CDR1 MNHEY and CDR2 SVGAGI. The CDR3 protein is CASSYGGNRPNEQFF. The CDR3 DNA reads as TGTGCCAGCAGTTACGGAGGGAACAGGCCCAATGAGCAGTTCTTC.

The genes are TRBV7-9 and TRBJ1-5, with a weak D call TRBD1 (5 bases). The germline gives CDR1 SEHNR, CDR2 FQNEAQ (reference sequence). The CDR3 runs to 14 residues. V was pared by 4 bases and J by 1 base, with 8 bases between. CDR3 in amino acids: CASSSGGSNQPQHF. CDR3 bases: TGTGCCAGCAGCTCGGGGGGGAGCAATCAGCCCCAGCATTTT.

The chain joins TRBV6-5 to TRBJ1-1; D not resolved. Between the trimmed V and J ends, which lost 4 bases and 7 bases, there was a span of 13 bases. CDR1 and CDR2 from the germline V gene are MNHEY and SVGAGI. The CDR3 covers 13 residues. CDR3 coding DNA: TGTGCCAGCAGTTCCGTTAGAACGAGTGAAGCTTTCTTT. Translated, it gives CASSSVRTSEAFF.